A selection of T cell receptor beta chains follows, all from one sample in a study of T cell changes during pregnancy in multiple sclerosis. TCRdb's copy holds only in-frame clones and misses some; the assay was immunoSEQ multiplex PCR. The table lists 85,000 to 100,000 clones, approximately 92% of them singletons, with roughly 2.7% in the top ten. The starting material was peripheral blood, obtained in the first trimester of pregnancy. The source is a female donor with multiple sclerosis, enrolled in a pregnancy study. The CDR3 runs from the conserved cysteine through the conserved F or W. D genes are given only for firm matches. Clone size is given for some rows only: seen once, a few or many times, or a class if the clone is expanded.

abundance: .; d_gene: .; len: 14; v_gene: TRBV28; j_gene: TRBJ1-1; CDR3aa: CASSVGVWNTEAFF; CDR3nt: TGTGCCAGCAGTGTAGGAGTATGGAACACTGAAGCTTTCTTT
abundance: once; d_gene: .; len: 14; v_gene: TRBV5-1; j_gene: TRBJ1-1; CDR3aa: CASSLTGMNTEAFF; CDR3nt: TGCGCCAGCAGCCTTACAGGGATGAACACTGAAGCTTTCTTT
abundance: .; d_gene: TRBD1; len: 14; v_gene: TRBV14; j_gene: TRBJ1-5; CDR3aa: CASSRTGYNQPQHF; CDR3nt: TGTGCCAGCAGCCGGACAGGGTACAATCAGCCCCAGCATTTT
abundance: .; d_gene: .; len: 15; v_gene: TRBV5-1; j_gene: TRBJ2-6; CDR3aa: CASSLGGFGANVLTF; CDR3nt: TGCGCCAGCAGCTTGGGCGGGTTTGGGGCCAACGTCCTGACTTTC
abundance: .; d_gene: TRBD1; len: 17; v_gene: TRBV5-6; j_gene: TRBJ2-4; CDR3aa: CASSSMGQSLAKNIQYF; CDR3nt: TGTGCCAGCAGCTCGATGGGACAGAGCCTAGCCAAAAACATTCAGTACTTC
abundance: .; d_gene: .; len: 15; v_gene: TRBV5-1; j_gene: TRBJ1-1; CDR3aa: CANLPGGQEDTEAFF; CDR3nt: TGCGCCAACCTCCCGGGGGGCCAGGAGGACACTGAAGCTTTCTTT
abundance: .; d_gene: TRBD1; len: 12; v_gene: TRBV29-1; j_gene: TRBJ2-7; CDR3aa: CSAGDRPNGQYF; CDR3nt: TGCAGCGCAGGGGACAGGCCAAACGGGCAGTACTTC
abundance: .; d_gene: TRBD2; len: 15; v_gene: TRBV28; j_gene: TRBJ2-2; CDR3aa: CASKPTSGNTGELFF; CDR3nt: TGTGCCAGCAAGCCGACTAGCGGCAACACCGGGGAGCTGTTTTTT
abundance: .; d_gene: TRBD2; len: 18; v_gene: TRBV6-1; j_gene: TRBJ2-2; CDR3aa: CASSDGLAGGANTGELFF; CDR3nt: TGTGCCAGCAGTGACGGGTTAGCGGGAGGCGCGAACACCGGGGAGCTGTTTTTT
abundance: .; d_gene: .; len: 13; v_gene: TRBV14; j_gene: TRBJ2-7; CDR3aa: CASSQDRPYEQYF; CDR3nt: TGTGCCAGCAGCCAAGACAGGCCCTACGAGCAGTACTTC
abundance: .; d_gene: TRBD1; len: 15; v_gene: TRBV7-6; j_gene: TRBJ2-7; CDR3aa: CASSPGTGGIYEQYF; CDR3nt: TGTGCCAGCAGCCCCGGGACAGGGGGCATCTACGAGCAGTACTTC
abundance: .; d_gene: .; len: 17; v_gene: TRBV4-1; j_gene: TRBJ2-2; CDR3aa: CASSQGDRGGFTGELFF; CDR3nt: TGCGCCAGCAGCCAAGGGGATCGGGGTGGGTTCACCGGGGAGCTGTTTTTT
abundance: many; d_gene: TRBD1; len: 13; v_gene: TRBV6-4; j_gene: TRBJ1-1; CDR3aa: CASSPGTETEAFF; CDR3nt: TGTGCCAGCAGCCCCGGGACAGAGACTGAAGCTTTCTTT
abundance: .; d_gene: .; len: 12; v_gene: TRBV30; j_gene: TRBJ2-2; CDR3aa: CAWKQNTGELFF; CDR3nt: TGTGCCTGGAAACAGAACACCGGGGAGCTGTTTTTT
abundance: .; d_gene: TRBD1; len: 15; v_gene: TRBV30; j_gene: TRBJ2-7; CDR3aa: CAWSVFQGAVYEQYF; CDR3nt: TGTGCCTGGAGTGTTTTTCAGGGGGCGGTCTACGAGCAGTACTTC
abundance: .; d_gene: .; len: 13; v_gene: TRBV21-1; j_gene: TRBJ1-2; CDR3aa: CASTPGQGQGYTF; CDR3nt: TGTGCCAGCACCCCCGGACAGGGTCAGGGCTACACCTTC
abundance: .; d_gene: .; len: 13; v_gene: TRBV28; j_gene: TRBJ2-5; CDR3aa: CATIGRVRETQYF; CDR3nt: TGTGCCACCATCGGGCGGGTTCGTGAGACCCAGTACTTC
abundance: .; d_gene: TRBD1; len: 12; v_gene: TRBV29-1; j_gene: TRBJ2-5; CDR3aa: CSVRRDSRFSNF; CDR3nt: TGCAGCGTCCGACGGGACAGCCGGTTTTCAAACTTC
abundance: few; d_gene: TRBD1; len: 15; v_gene: TRBV2; j_gene: TRBJ1-1; CDR3aa: CASSERQGGNTEAFF; CDR3nt: TGTGCCAGCAGTGAAAGACAGGGGGGAAACACTGAAGCTTTCTTT
abundance: .; d_gene: .; len: 15; v_gene: TRBV9; j_gene: TRBJ1-1; CDR3aa: CASSVAGHTNTEAFF; CDR3nt: TGTGCCAGCAGCGTAGCGGGACACACGAACACTGAAGCTTTCTTT
abundance: .; d_gene: TRBD2; len: 15; v_gene: TRBV7-3; j_gene: TRBJ2-1; CDR3aa: CASSSLAGGSNEQFF; CDR3nt: TGTGCCAGCAGCTCCCTAGCGGGCGGAAGTAATGAGCAGTTCTTC
abundance: .; d_gene: .; len: 16; v_gene: TRBV5-4; j_gene: TRBJ2-7; CDR3aa: CASSAEGRSGTHEQYF; CDR3nt: TGTGCCAGCAGTGCTGAGGGACGTAGCGGTACCCACGAGCAGTACTTC
abundance: .; d_gene: .; len: 14; v_gene: TRBV2; j_gene: TRBJ1-2; CDR3aa: CASSELGGLYGYTF; CDR3nt: TGTGCCAGCAGTGAACTTGGGGGACTCTATGGCTACACCTTC
abundance: .; d_gene: TRBD2; len: 19; v_gene: TRBV10-1; j_gene: TRBJ2-3; CDR3aa: CASSDPGRVRGSSTDTQYF; CDR3nt: TGCGCCAGCAGCGATCCCGGGAGGGTGAGGGGATCTAGCACAGATACGCAGTATTTT
abundance: once; d_gene: .; len: 16; v_gene: TRBV27; j_gene: TRBJ1-2; CDR3aa: CASSFQGHRERDGYTF; CDR3nt: TGTGCCAGCAGTTTCCAAGGGCACAGGGAAAGGGATGGCTACACCTTC
abundance: .; d_gene: TRBD2; len: 14; v_gene: TRBV5-4; j_gene: TRBJ2-1; CDR3aa: CASSPGTTVREQFF; CDR3nt: TGTGCCAGCAGTCCCGGGACTACCGTTAGAGAGCAGTTCTTC
abundance: .; d_gene: .; len: 16; v_gene: TRBV5-8; j_gene: TRBJ1-3; CDR3aa: CASSLQGASSGNTIYF; CDR3nt: TGTGCCAGCAGCTTGCAGGGTGCGAGCTCTGGAAACACCATATATTTT
abundance: .; d_gene: .; len: 16; v_gene: TRBV5-1; j_gene: TRBJ1-4; CDR3aa: CASRVQGDTTNEKLFF; CDR3nt: TGCGCCAGCCGTGTACAGGGAGATACGACTAATGAAAAACTGTTTTTT
abundance: .; d_gene: .; len: 16; v_gene: TRBV19; j_gene: TRBJ2-5; CDR3aa: CASTRGGLNPQETQYF; CDR3nt: TGTGCCTCGACCAGGGGCGGGCTAAACCCCCAAGAGACCCAGTACTTC
abundance: .; d_gene: .; len: 13; v_gene: TRBV29-1; j_gene: TRBJ1-1; CDR3aa: CSVEEGPNTEAFF; CDR3nt: TGCAGCGTTGAAGAGGGCCCGAACACTGAAGCTTTCTTT
abundance: once; d_gene: .; len: 15; v_gene: TRBV21-1; j_gene: TRBJ1-4; CDR3aa: CASSKARGFSEKLFF; CDR3nt: TGTGCCAGCAGCAAAGCGCGGGGATTCTCTGAAAAACTGTTTTTT
abundance: .; d_gene: TRBD2; len: 16; v_gene: TRBV7-2; j_gene: TRBJ2-1; CDR3aa: CASSLGLAGIYNEQFF; CDR3nt: TGTGCCAGCAGTTTAGGACTAGCGGGGATTTACAATGAGCAGTTCTTC
abundance: .; d_gene: .; len: 14; v_gene: TRBV30; j_gene: TRBJ2-3; CDR3aa: CAWSLGAGTDTQYF; CDR3nt: TGTGCCTGGAGTCTTGGCGCGGGGACAGATACGCAGTATTTT
abundance: .; d_gene: TRBD1; len: 16; v_gene: TRBV7-9; j_gene: TRBJ1-2; CDR3aa: CASSSTPRQGLDGYTF; CDR3nt: TGTGCCAGCAGCTCCACCCCCCGACAGGGCCTAGATGGCTACACCTTC
abundance: .; d_gene: TRBD2; len: 16; v_gene: TRBV6-4; j_gene: TRBJ2-2; CDR3aa: CASSPDLAGVIGELFF; CDR3nt: TGTGCCAGCAGTCCGGATCTGGCGGGAGTTATCGGGGAGCTGTTTTTT
abundance: .; d_gene: TRBD1; len: 15; v_gene: TRBV14; j_gene: TRBJ1-4; CDR3aa: CASSQRGGQRGEKFF; CDR3nt: TGTGCCAGCAGCCAAAGAGGGGGACAGCGTGGAGAGAAGTTTTTT
abundance: .; d_gene: TRBD1; len: 15; v_gene: TRBV6-5; j_gene: TRBJ2-7; CDR3aa: CASSYSDRGIYEQYF; CDR3nt: TGTGCCAGCAGTTACTCGGACAGGGGGATCTACGAGCAGTACTTC
abundance: .; d_gene: .; len: 14; v_gene: TRBV4-3; j_gene: TRBJ2-7; CDR3aa: CASSQQWGVYEQYF; CDR3nt: TGCGCCAGCAGCCAACAATGGGGGGTCTACGAGCAGTACTTC
abundance: .; d_gene: TRBD1; len: 15; v_gene: TRBV30; j_gene: TRBJ2-7; CDR3aa: CAWSVGGQGFGEQYF; CDR3nt: TGTGCCTGGAGTGTGGGGGGACAGGGATTCGGCGAGCAGTACTTC
abundance: .; d_gene: TRBD1; len: 15; v_gene: TRBV11-2; j_gene: TRBJ2-1; CDR3aa: CASSLNDRGRGEQFF; CDR3nt: TGTGCCAGCAGCCTTAACGACAGGGGGCGAGGAGAGCAGTTCTTC
abundance: .; d_gene: TRBD2; len: 20; v_gene: TRBV2; j_gene: TRBJ2-2; CDR3aa: CASSTIPGISAGDYTGELFF; CDR3nt: TGTGCCAGCAGTACAATCCCAGGGATCTCGGCGGGAGATTACACCGGGGAGCTGTTTTTT
abundance: .; d_gene: TRBD2; len: 15; v_gene: TRBV14; j_gene: TRBJ2-2; CDR3aa: CASRLSGSSTGELFF; CDR3nt: TGTGCCAGCAGACTAAGCGGGAGCAGCACCGGGGAGCTGTTTTTT
abundance: .; d_gene: TRBD2; len: 15; v_gene: TRBV19; j_gene: TRBJ2-5; CDR3aa: CASSMGGSLQETQYF; CDR3nt: TGTGCCAGTAGTATGGGCGGGAGTTTACAAGAGACCCAGTACTTC
abundance: .; d_gene: TRBD2; len: 15; v_gene: TRBV5-5; j_gene: TRBJ2-7; CDR3aa: CASSLGTSGYGEQYF; CDR3nt: TGTGCCAGCAGCTTAGGGACTAGCGGGTACGGCGAGCAGTACTTC
abundance: .; d_gene: .; len: 15; v_gene: TRBV14; j_gene: TRBJ2-3; CDR3aa: CASSQGGLGTDTQYF; CDR3nt: TGTGCCAGCAGCCAAGGAGGGCTAGGCACAGATACGCAGTATTTT
abundance: .; d_gene: .; len: 15; v_gene: TRBV28; j_gene: TRBJ2-3; CDR3aa: CASSPGIGGADTQYF; CDR3nt: TGTGCCAGCAGTCCGGGGATCGGCGGGGCAGATACGCAGTATTTT
abundance: .; d_gene: .; len: 15; v_gene: TRBV6-1; j_gene: TRBJ2-1; CDR3aa: CASIPSEFSYNEQFF; CDR3nt: TGTGCCAGCATTCCTAGCGAATTCTCCTACAATGAGCAGTTCTTC
abundance: .; d_gene: TRBD1; len: 14; v_gene: TRBV5-5; j_gene: TRBJ1-1; CDR3aa: CASSSGQGDTEAFF; CDR3nt: TGTGCCAGCAGCTCGGGACAGGGGGACACTGAAGCTTTCTTT
abundance: few; d_gene: .; len: 15; v_gene: TRBV5-1; j_gene: TRBJ1-1; CDR3aa: CASSLETGSGREAFF; CDR3nt: TGCGCCAGCAGCTTGGAAACAGGCTCCGGTCGAGAAGCTTTCTTT
abundance: .; d_gene: TRBD2; len: 14; v_gene: TRBV9; j_gene: TRBJ2-1; CDR3aa: CASSVTSGPNEQFF; CDR3nt: TGTGCCAGCAGCGTCACTAGCGGGCCAAATGAGCAGTTCTTC
abundance: .; d_gene: .; len: 14; v_gene: TRBV7-9; j_gene: TRBJ2-1; CDR3aa: CASGGWMEYNEQFF; CDR3nt: TGTGCCAGCGGAGGGTGGATGGAATACAATGAGCAGTTCTTC
abundance: .; d_gene: TRBD2; len: 16; v_gene: TRBV5-1; j_gene: TRBJ2-1; CDR3aa: CASSRLAGGPDNEQFF; CDR3nt: TGCGCCAGCAGCCGGTTAGCGGGAGGGCCCGACAATGAGCAGTTCTTC
abundance: .; d_gene: .; len: 13; v_gene: TRBV6-5; j_gene: TRBJ2-2; CDR3aa: CASRFFRTGELFF; CDR3nt: TGTGCCAGCAGGTTTTTTCGCACCGGGGAGCTGTTTTTT
abundance: .; d_gene: TRBD2; len: 15; v_gene: TRBV5-1; j_gene: TRBJ2-1; CDR3aa: CASSPLAGVNNEQFF; CDR3nt: TGCGCCAGCAGCCCTCTAGCGGGAGTCAATAATGAGCAGTTCTTC
abundance: .; d_gene: TRBD1; len: 14; v_gene: TRBV27; j_gene: TRBJ2-1; CDR3aa: CASTGQGGGNEQFF; CDR3nt: TGTGCCAGCACCGGACAGGGGGGCGGGAATGAGCAGTTCTTC
abundance: .; d_gene: .; len: 13; v_gene: TRBV29-1; j_gene: TRBJ1-5; CDR3aa: CSVEAGAGQPQHF; CDR3nt: TGCAGCGTTGAGGCAGGCGCGGGTCAGCCCCAGCATTTT
abundance: .; d_gene: TRBD2; len: 14; v_gene: TRBV19; j_gene: TRBJ2-1; CDR3aa: CASSSLAGANEQFF; CDR3nt: TGTGCCAGTAGTAGCCTAGCGGGAGCCAATGAGCAGTTCTTC